These 27 T cell receptor beta chains share one sample of origin, sequenced in a study of CD8+CD57+ T cells in acquired aplastic anemia. Profiling that covered TCR beta VDJ and CDR3 relied on genomic DNA as its template. In TCRdb, the reads were re-called with MiXCR into one record per CDR3 protein. The sample yields 310,000 or so distinct CDR3 sequences, 45% to 65% seen once. Those patients picked for sequencing had displayed CD8+CD57+ cell expansion on flow cytometry. Sequencing was performed on sorted CD4+, CD8+, or CD8+CD57+ T cells (not recorded which) from PBMCs. The receptors originated from a human donor with aplastic anemia.

This clonotype was counted many times. The V gene is TRBV7-2, the J gene TRBJ1-5; D not resolved. The V end was cut by 0 bases, the J end by 5 bases, with 5 bases between. Germline CDR1 reads SGHTA; CDR2 reads FQGNSA. This CDR3 is built from 13 residues. The CDR3 DNA is TGTGCCAGCAGCTTAGCTAGGGATCAGCCCCAGCATTTT. Protein product: CASSLARDQPQHF.

The chain joins TRBV15 to TRBJ1-3; D uncertain. The CDR3 has 16 residues. V gave up 0 bases and J gave up 1 base, with 10 bases separating them. The germline V gene encodes CDR1 LNHNV and CDR2 YYDKDF (reference sequence). As DNA, the CDR3 is TGTGCCACCAGCAGAGACTTTCCTGCTTCTGGAAACACCATATATTTT. Translating it yields CATSRDFPASGNTIYF.

The V gene is TRBV7-2, the J gene TRBJ2-7, with D hard to call. The CDR3 is 13 residues long. Germline V gene lookup returns CDR1 SGHTA and CDR2 FQGNSA. Trimming took off 2 bases at V and 2 bases at J, with 7 bases between the two ends. The CDR3, as DNA: TGTGCCAGCAGCTTATTCATGACCTACGAGCAGTACTTC. Residues: CASSLFMTYEQYF.

The CDR3 spells CASSFRLGLALEETQYF. The CDR3 nucleotides are TGTGCCAGCAGCTTTCGTCTCGGACTAGCGCTTGAAGAGACCCAGTACTTC. The V gene is TRBV7-2, the J gene TRBJ2-5; 9 bases line up with TRBD2. With V trimmed by 3 bases and J by 3 bases, 11 bases remained unmatched. The CDR3 covers 17 residues. CDR1 is SGHTA and CDR2 is FQGNSA in the germline V gene.

This clonotype has just a few counts. The chain has TRBV20-1 and TRBJ2-5; D uncertain. V lost 3 bases, J lost 4 bases, and 15 bases lay in between. The length of the CDR3 is 14 residues. Germline V gives CDR1 DFQATT, CDR2 SNEGSKA (reference sequence). CDR3 DNA sequence: TGCAGTGCTAGCAGTGGCCCTTTCCTAGAGACCCAGTACTTC. Amino acids: CSASSGPFLETQYF.

CDR3 sequence reads: CASGDTQYF. CDR3 DNA: TGTGCCAGCGGAGATACGCAGTATTTT. The rearrangement links TRBV7-2 to TRBJ2-3; D remains unclear. The CDR3 loop spans 9 amino acids. Per the germline V gene, CDR1 is SGHTA and CDR2 is FQGNSA. The V end lost 8 bases, the J end lost 5 bases, and 2 bases lay between the germline ends.

This clonotype was detected only a few times. The chain is built from TRBV19 and TRBJ1-1; D gene uncertain. The CDR3 is 15 amino acids. The V end was cut by 6 bases, the J end by 2 bases, with 16 bases between. Germline loops: CDR1 LNHDA, CDR2 SQIVND (reference sequence). The CDR3 spells CASSLGVWGNTEAFF. DNA of the CDR3: TGTGCCAGTAGCCTCGGGGTTTGGGGAAACACTGAAGCTTTCTTT.

This clonotype was detected ten times or more. The chain joins TRBV2 to TRBJ2-1; TRBD2 matches 8 bases. CDR1 and CDR2 (germline): SNHLY, FYNNEI. The CDR3 is made up of 13 amino acids. With V trimmed by 1 base and J by 14 bases, 7 bases remained unmatched. The CDR3 reads CASSEEQAGVEFF. CDR3 DNA sequence: TGTGCCAGCAGTGAAGAGCAAGCGGGAGTGGAGTTCTTC.

This clonotype was seen ten or more times. The chain joins TRBV12-3 or TRBV12-4 to TRBJ1-3, with D possibly matching TRBD1 (5 bases). Trimming stripped 3 bases from V and 7 bases from J, with 16 bases between. CDR3 length: 15 residues. The CDR3 region is CASSFHGGRENTIYF. CDR3 nucleotide sequence: TGTGCCAGCAGTTTTCACGGCGGCAGGGAGAACACCATATATTTT.

This rearrangement joins TRBV15 to TRBJ2-7; no reliable D call. The CDR3 is 11 residues long. Trimming took 3 bases from V and 5 from J, leaving 5 bases between them. Germline values: CDR1 LNHNV, CDR2 YYDKDF (reference sequence). In DNA, the CDR3 is TGTGCCACCAGCAGCACTAACGAGCAGTACTTC. Its translation: CATSSTNEQYF.

This clonotype was observed a handful of times. This sequence joins TRBV20-1 and TRBJ1-1, with a possible D match to TRBD1 (6 bases). CDR1 DFQATT and CDR2 SNEGSKA come from the germline V gene (reference sequence). The CDR3 contains 14 residues. V lost 6 bases and J 6 bases, leaving 20 bases between the germline ends. The CDR3 DNA follows: TGCAGTGCAAAAGACAGGCCCGGGAGGGCTGAAGCTTTCTTT. Translating it yields CSAKDRPGRAEAFF.

This clonotype was counted many times. This chain links TRBV5-1 with TRBJ2-1; possibly TRBD1 for D (6 bases). CDR3 length: 14 amino acids. Germline V gene data show CDR1 as SGHRS and CDR2 as YFSETQ. V was pared by 0 bases and J by 8 bases, with 12 bases between. CDR3: CASSLGQVWDEQFF. DNA for the CDR3: TGCGCCAGCAGCTTGGGACAGGTTTGGGATGAGCAGTTCTTC.

In the case of this clonotype: Sequence at one end of the junction differs from germline and may be a read error. This chain links TRBV12-3 or TRBV12-4 with TRBJ2-5, with TRBD1 as a possible D gene (6 bases). The CDR3 sequence is 14 residues long. In DNA, the CDR3 is TGTGCCTGCAGTTTAGGTGTGGGGGCAGAGACCCAGTACTTC. Protein sequence: CACSLGVGAETQYF.

V usage is TRBV7-2 and J usage is TRBJ2-7; either TRBD1 or TRBD2 may supply D (6 bases each). Germline V gene data show CDR1 as SGHTA and CDR2 as FQGNSA. V shed 5 bases and J shed 6 bases, with 8 bases lying between them. The length of the CDR3 is 11 residues. The CDR3 bases are TGTGCCAGCAGCAGGGGGGCCGAGCAGTACTTC. Amino acids: CASSRGAEQYF.

V usage is TRBV6-2 or TRBV6-3 and J usage is TRBJ1-2; TRBD1 might be the D (6 bases). The CDR3 extends over 16 amino acids. Germline lookup yields CDR1 MNHEY and CDR2 SVGEGT. Trimming stripped 6 bases from V and 8 bases from J, with 25 bases between. The CDR3 is CASSPSTLQGRGGYTF. The CDR3 bases are TGTGCCAGCAGCCCTAGCACTTTACAGGGAAGAGGCGGCTACACCTTC.

In the case of this clonotype: The junction does not match germline at one end; this may be a read error. This sequence joins TRBV2 and TRBJ2-3, with TRBD1 identical over 10 bases. This CDR3 region has 16 residues. Germline V CDR1 and CDR2: SNHLY, FYNNEI. CDR3 DNA sequence: TGTGCCAGCAGTCCAATATACGACAGGGGGCAAGATGCGCAGTATTTT. It encodes CASSPIYDRGQDAQYF.

Many counts were recorded for this clonotype. This chain uses TRBV3-1 with TRBJ2-7; no clear D gene. The CDR3 covers 13 residues. Looked up from germline, CDR1 is LGHDT and CDR2 is YNNKEL (reference sequence). The V gene lost 0 bases and the J gene lost 7 bases, with 10 bases spanning the gap. The CDR3 sequence is CASSQDVQSEQYF. The CDR3 DNA reads TGTGCCAGCAGCCAAGACGTTCAAAGTGAGCAGTACTTC.

V usage is TRBV7-3 and J usage is TRBJ1-5, with no clear D. The germline V and J ends were trimmed by 5 bases and 11 bases, with 16 bases remaining between them. CDR3 length: 13 residues. Germline V CDR1 and CDR2: SGHTA, FQGTGA. CDR3 DNA: TGTGCCAGCAGCCGGGGTCGCCGCCGGACCCAGCATTTT. Translated, it gives CASSRGRRRTQHF.

This clonotype was observed a few times. The genes are TRBV5-1 and TRBJ2-6; no firm D call. Germline V CDR1 and CDR2: SGHRS, YFSETQ. The V end was cut by 3 bases, the J end by 0 bases, with 4 bases between. CDR3 size: 14 residues. The CDR3, as DNA: TGCGCCAGCAGCTGGACCTCTGGGGCCAACGTCCTGACTTTC. Translating it yields CASSWTSGANVLTF.

In its sample, this clonotype was seen once. Since no conserved phenylalanine or tryptophan closes the CDR3, a read error is the likely cause. The DNA is omitted, as the CDR3 cannot be located on it reliably, and the CDR3 follows TCRdb's listing. This chain joins TRBV20-1 and TRBJ2-1; no DNA check was done on the table's D call, TRBD2. Both ends counted, the CDR3 spans 15 residues. CDR1 DFQATT and CDR2 SNEGSKA come from the germline V gene (reference sequence). The CDR3 spells CSAPVPGLADGEQLL.

J is TRBJ2-1 and V is TRBV7-8; 7 bases fit TRBD2. Germline V lookup: CDR1 SGHVS, CDR2 FQNEAQ. V gave up 5 bases and J gave up 1 base; unmatched junction bases: 8. The CDR3 runs to 16 residues. CDR3 bases: TGTGCCAGCAGCGGGGGGGAGGGGACTTCCTACAATGAGCAGTTCTTC. Its translation is CASSGGEGTSYNEQFF.

This clonotype was seen at least ten times. This sequence joins TRBV6-6 and TRBJ1-2; D unclear. Germline CDR1 MNHNY, CDR2 SVGAGI (reference sequence). V lost 0 bases and J 4 bases, leaving 15 bases between the germline ends. This CDR3 has 16 residues. CDR3 in amino acids: CASSYSAIRSPYGYTF. CDR3 sequence (DNA): TGTGCCAGCAGTTACTCGGCAATACGGTCCCCCTATGGCTACACCTTC.

A word on this clonotype: One base away lies a much larger clone, so this may be a sequencing read error. This sequence joins TRBV7-2 and TRBJ2-5; 7 bases are shared with TRBD1. The germline V gene has CDR1 SGHTA and CDR2 FQGNSA. V shed 6 bases and J 0 bases; nucleotides not matched to a gene: 1. There are 13 residues in the CDR3. In DNA, the CDR3 is TGTGCCAGCAGTGGGACAGACCAAGAGACCCAGTACTTC. It translates to CASSGTDQETQYF. Supplemented by reference TRBV7-2 and TRBJ2-5, the full variable domain reads GAGVSQSPSNKVTEKGKDVELRCDPISGHTALYWYRQSLGQGLEFLIYFQGNSAPDKSGLPSDRFSAERTGGSVSTLTIQRTQQEDSAVYLCASSGTDQETQYFGPGTRLLVL.

The chain has TRBV10-3 and TRBJ1-1; 8 bases align to TRBD1. Unmatched junction bases numbered 10, after V lost 5 bases and J lost 11 bases. The CDR3 has 13 amino acids. Germline loops: CDR1 ENHRY, CDR2 SYGVKD. The CDR3 loop reads CAISPRDRWFAFF. CDR3 DNA sequence: TGTGCCATCAGTCCCCGGGACAGGTGGTTTGCTTTCTTT.

The V call is TRBV19, the J call TRBJ2-2; D not certain. Per germline, CDR1 LNHDA and CDR2 SQIVND (reference sequence). The CDR3 length is 15 residues. Between the trimmed V and J ends, which lost 5 bases and 0 bases, there was a span of 10 bases. CDR3 amino acids: CASSLYGPNTGELFF. The CDR3 bases are TGTGCCAGTAGTTTATATGGACCGAACACCGGGGAGCTGTTTTTT.

This clonotype has ten or more counts. V is TRBV7-3 and J is TRBJ2-3; 8 positions agree with TRBD2. V dropped 5 bases and J dropped 7; count of bases not matched to a gene: 8. CDR3 length: 14 amino acids. Germline V CDR1 and CDR2: SGHTA, FQGTGA. The CDR3 bases are TGTGCCAGCAGCCCAGCGGGAGAGTTGCATACGCAGTATTTT. Translating gives CASSPAGELHTQYF.

This clonotype was found many times. A junction boundary mismatches the germline segment, possibly from a read error. V is TRBV12-3 or TRBV12-4 and J is TRBJ2-3, with 11 bases fitting TRBD2. There are 14 residues in the CDR3. The CDR3 reads CASSIAGGPGTQYF. The CDR3 DNA follows: TGTGCCAGCAGTATAGCGGGGGGGCCGGGTACGCAGTATTTT.